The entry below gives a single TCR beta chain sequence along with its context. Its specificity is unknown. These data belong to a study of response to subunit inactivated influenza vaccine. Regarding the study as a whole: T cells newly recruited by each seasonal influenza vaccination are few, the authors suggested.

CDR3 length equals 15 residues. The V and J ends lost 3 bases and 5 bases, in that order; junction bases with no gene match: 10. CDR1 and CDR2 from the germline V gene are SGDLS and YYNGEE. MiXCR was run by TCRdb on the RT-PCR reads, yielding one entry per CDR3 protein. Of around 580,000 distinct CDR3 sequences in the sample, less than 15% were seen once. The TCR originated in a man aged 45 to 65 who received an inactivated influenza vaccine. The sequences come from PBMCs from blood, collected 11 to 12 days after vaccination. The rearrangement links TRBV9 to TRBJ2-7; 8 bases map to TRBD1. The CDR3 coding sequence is TGTGCCAGCAGCGGACCCGGGACAGGTTTCAACGAGCAGTACTTC. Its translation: CASSGPGTGFNEQYF.